One and the same sample provided the 20 T cell receptor beta chains below, sequenced in a study of cytomegalovirus exposure and HLA in healthy donors. Primers included in the PCR were 60 Vbeta and 13 Jbeta primers. Using immunoSEQ multiplex PCR, the repertoire was profiled, and TCRdb retains in-frame clones only, with some absent. The table shows some 250,000 clones, with around 81% occurring only once. The specimen was PBMCs. The source of these receptors is a woman aged 60 to 75 in good health and CMV-seropositive.

DNA for the CDR3: TGCGCCAGCAGTCACGACAGGGCTGAAGCTTTCTTT. As protein: CASSHDRAEAFF. This sequence joins TRBV5-1 and TRBJ1-1, with 7 bases aligning to TRBD1. This CDR3 has 12 residues. The germline V gene has CDR1 SGHRS and CDR2 YFSETQ. Germline trimming cut 5 bases from V and 6 bases from J; bases unmatched to any gene: 4.

The chain combines TRBV5-1 with TRBJ2-3; 8 bases line up with TRBD2. The germline gives CDR1 SGHRS, CDR2 YFSETQ. V was pared by 2 bases and J by 3 bases, with 2 bases of the junction left unmatched. The CDR3 totals 14 residues. The CDR3 region has the DNA TGCGCCAGCAGCTTAGGCGGGAGGACAGATACGCAGTATTTT. Encoded protein: CASSLGGRTDTQYF.

The chain joins TRBV2 to TRBJ1-4, with D perhaps TRBD1 (6 bases). V was shortened by 6 bases and J by 0 bases, with 14 bases between the two germline ends. Per the germline V gene, CDR1 is SNHLY and CDR2 is FYNNEI. The CDR3 is 16 residues long. The CDR3 region has the DNA TGTGCCAGCAGCGTTATCTACAGGGCAACTAATGAAAAACTGTTTTTT. It is translated as CASSVIYRATNEKLFF.

V is TRBV28 and J is TRBJ1-1, with D possibly TRBD1 on 5 matching bases. The V and J ends lost 5 bases and 0 bases respectively, with 10 bases between them. The CDR3 is made up of 14 amino acids. Germline-derived CDR1 and CDR2 are MDHEN and SYDVKM. The CDR3 protein is CASSAGLLNTEAFF. The CDR3, as DNA: TGTGCCAGCAGTGCGGGACTCCTGAACACTGAAGCTTTCTTT.

The V call is TRBV30, the J call TRBJ1-2; D is unclear. Between the trimmed V and J ends, which lost 0 bases and 6 bases, there was a span of 14 bases. The CDR3 runs to 14 residues. Germline lookup yields CDR1 GTSNPN and CDR2 SVGIG (reference sequence). CDR3 in amino acids: CAWSVLEGTHGYTF. CDR3 nucleotide sequence: TGTGCCTGGAGTGTACTAGAAGGAACTCATGGCTACACCTTC.

The genes are TRBV5-1 and TRBJ2-5; 8 positions agree with TRBD1. J lost 5 bases, V lost 3 bases, and 6 bases had no gene match. The CDR3 is 14 residues long. Germline V gene sequence: CDR1 SGHRS, CDR2 YFSETQ. The CDR3 loop is CASSSTGVWETQYF. CDR3 sequence (DNA): TGCGCCAGCAGCTCGACAGGGGTTTGGGAGACCCAGTACTTC.

J is TRBJ2-4 and V is TRBV14; no firm D call. Germline values: CDR1 SGHDN, CDR2 FVKESK. CDR3 size: 13 residues. Trimming shortened V by 1 base and J by 9 bases, and 10 bases separated the two germline ends. In nucleotides, the CDR3 is TGTGCCAGCAGCCAAGGAAGCGTGAGCATTCAGTACTTC. It is translated as CASSQGSVSIQYF.

The V and J genes are TRBV7-9 and TRBJ2-5; D remains ambiguous. The CDR3 is 15 residues long. V lost 0 bases, J lost 2 bases, and 10 bases lay in between. CDR1 is SEHNR and CDR2 is FQNEAQ in the germline V gene (reference sequence). CDR3 bases: TGTGCCAGCAGCTTAGCCTTGAGAGCACAAGAGACCCAGTACTTC. It specifies CASSLALRAQETQYF. Full variable domain (missing parts from reference TRBV7-9 and TRBJ2-5): DTGVSQNPRHKITKRGQNVTFRCDPISEHNRLYWYRQTLGQGPEFLTYFQNEAQLEKSRLLSDRFSAERPKGSFSTLEIQRTEQGDSAMYLCASSLALRAQETQYFGPGTRLLVL.

V gene TRBV2 combines with J gene TRBJ2-2; 8 positions agree with TRBD2. The V segment lost 6 bases and the J segment 5 bases; nucleotides outside the gene matches: 8. CDR3 length equals 15 residues. Germline CDR1 reads SNHLY; CDR2 reads FYNNEI. The CDR3 is CASSPSGRGTGELFF. The CDR3 bases are TGTGCCAGCAGCCCCAGCGGGAGAGGGACCGGGGAGCTGTTTTTT. Variable domain in full (rest from reference TRBV2 and TRBJ2-2): EPEVTQTPSHQVTQMGQEVILRCVPISNHLYFYWYRQILGQKVEFLVSFYNNEISEKSEIFDDQFSVERPDGSNFTLKIRSTKLEDSAMYFCASSPSGRGTGELFFGEGSRLTVL.

This clone showed up just a few times. J is TRBJ1-3 and V is TRBV6-5; 7 positions agree with TRBD1. V was clipped by 6 bases and J by 3 bases; unmatched bases: 8. Germline V gene data show CDR1 as MNHEY and CDR2 as SVGAGI. The CDR3 covers 15 residues. The CDR3 DNA follows: TGTGCCAGCAGGAACAACAGGGGAGGTGGAAACACCATATATTTT. It is translated as CASRNNRGGGNTIYF.

The chain carries TRBV18 and TRBJ2-6, with TRBD1 matching over 7 bases. Germline assignment: CDR1 KGHSH and CDR2 LQKENI. This CDR3 is built from 19 residues. The trim removed 0 bases at V and 0 bases at J, leaving 8 bases unmatched. Here the CDR3 reads CASSPPGQRKISGANVLTF. The DNA for the CDR3 is TGTGCCAGCTCACCACCGGGACAGAGGAAAATCTCTGGGGCCAACGTCCTGACTTTC. Looking up the rest from reference TRBV18 and TRBJ2-6 gives the full variable domain: NAGVMQNPRHLVRRRGQEARLRCSPMKGHSHVYWYRQLPEEGLKFMVYLQKENIIDESGMPKERFSAEFPKEGPSILRIQQVVRGDSAAYFCASSPPGQRKISGANVLTFGAGSRLTVL.

The CDR3 bases are TGCGCCAGCAGTGACCCGTCGGGGGGCTACACCTTC. It yields the protein CASSDPSGGYTF. V is TRBV10-1 and J is TRBJ1-2; D gene ambiguous. Germline V CDR1 and CDR2: WNHNN, SYGVQD (reference sequence). CDR3 size: 12 residues. With 3 bases removed from V and 8 bases from J, the gap between germline ends came to 10 bases.

The chain is built from TRBV10-1 and TRBJ2-7; 10 positions agree with TRBD1. The CDR3 runs 13 residues. After removal of 4 bases from V and 7 bases from J, the junction contained 4 bases not matched to a gene. The germline V gene encodes CDR1 WNHNN and CDR2 SYGVQD (reference sequence). The CDR3 nucleotides are TGCGCCAGCAGTGGGGACAGGGGCGGGGAGCAGTACTTC. Translated, it gives CASSGDRGGEQYF.

This clone was detected once. The V and J genes are TRBV18 and TRBJ1-2, with 7 bases matching TRBD1. The CDR3 consists of 17 residues. Germline V gives CDR1 KGHSH, CDR2 LQKENI. V lost 4 bases and J lost 3; bases outside the gene matches: 14. Here the CDR3 DNA reads TGTGCCAGCTCACTACTGGGACAGCAATTCGGGGACTATGGCTACACCTTC. This encodes CASSLLGQQFGDYGYTF.

The V call is TRBV6-1, the J call TRBJ1-2; D gene unclear. Germline V CDR1 and CDR2: MNHNS, SASEGT. The CDR3 length is 16 residues. V dropped 1 base and J dropped 1 base, with 13 bases sitting between them. As DNA, the CDR3 is TGTGCCAGCAGTGAAGTAGTATGGGGAGGTAACTATGGCTACACCTTC. Its protein is CASSEVVWGGNYGYTF.

This chain joins TRBV5-6 and TRBJ2-7, with 8 positions matching TRBD1. The CDR3 contains 15 residues. The germline gives CDR1 SGHDT, CDR2 YYEEEE. The J segment lost 2 bases and the V segment lost 2 bases, leaving 6 bases of the junction unmatched. This CDR3 reads CASSLPGGPTYEQYF. The CDR3 bases are TGTGCCAGCAGCTTACCAGGGGGCCCGACCTACGAGCAGTACTTC.

The CDR3 DNA follows: TGTGCCAGCAAACCGACAGGAAACGTTGAGCAGTTCTTC. Translation gives CASKPTGNVEQFF. The V call is TRBV6-5, the J call TRBJ2-1; a weak D match, TRBD1 (6 bases). The CDR3 contains 13 residues. V shed 7 bases and J shed 9 bases, with 16 bases lying between them. Looked up from germline, CDR1 is MNHEY and CDR2 is SVGAGI.

The V call is TRBV5-1, the J call TRBJ2-3; 10 bases are a match to TRBD2. This CDR3 contains 15 residues. Trimming cost V 7 bases and J 2 bases; bases outside gene matches: 7. In germline, CDR1 is SGHRS, CDR2 YFSETQ. Written as DNA, the CDR3 is TGCGCCAGCTGTAATGGACTAGCGGCCACAGATACGCAGTATTTT. Its protein product is CASCNGLAATDTQYF.

The chain couples TRBV2 to TRBJ1-1, with D hard to call. Trimming stripped 3 bases from V and 6 bases from J, with 20 bases between. The CDR3 is 16 amino acids. From germline, CDR1 is SNHLY and CDR2 FYNNEI. The CDR3 spells CASSDPRGVLMAEAFF. DNA for the CDR3: TGTGCCAGCAGTGACCCCCGCGGAGTGTTAATGGCTGAAGCTTTCTTT.

This clone was detected once. V usage is TRBV9 and J usage is TRBJ1-2, with D unresolved. The CDR3 extends over 14 amino acids. Germline values: CDR1 SGDLS, CDR2 YYNGEE. V was clipped by 0 bases and J by 8 bases, with 14 bases between them. The DNA of the CDR3 is TGTGCCAGCAGCGTAGACAGACCTCGGTTCGGCTACACCTTC. It translates to CASSVDRPRFGYTF.